This T cell receptor (beta chain) was captured by sequencing in a study of control samples from healthy donors and cancer patients. The germline CDR1 and CDR2 sequences are LNHDA and SQIVND (reference sequence). Unmatched junction bases numbered 6, after V lost 6 bases and J lost 7 bases. CDR3 length equals 14 residues. Libraries were prepared by immunoSEQ multiplex PCR; TCRdb keeps only in-frame clonotypes and omits some of them. The repertoire holds roughly 55,000 clones, approximately 85% seen once, with roughly 3.8% in the top ten. The clonotype was recovered from a man aged 50 to 60 in good health. The chain is built from TRBV19 and TRBJ1-6; 7 bases agree with TRBD1. Sequenced sample: blood. The CDR3 DNA sequence: TGTGCCAGTAGCAAACAGGGGATCAATTCACCCCTCCACTTT. Translated: CASSKQGINSPLHF.